This is a list of T cell receptor beta chains from one sample in a study of blood T cells in healthy people across ages. TCRdb re-derived calls from the 5' RACE reads in MiXCR, one entry per CDR3 protein. Of about 1.5 million distinct CDR3 sequences listed, roughly 43% are singletons. The sample consisted of blood. The origin of the receptors is a woman under 30 in good health. The CDR3 runs from the conserved cysteine through the conserved F or W. A D gene is named only where the DNA matches it firmly. Clone size is shown for a subset of rows, as once, few, many or a class of expanded clone.

J | size | D | V | CDR3 | DNA
TRBJ2-7 | NA | NA | TRBV3-1 | CASSQDRQAHEQYF | TGTGCCAGCAGCCAAGATAGGCAGGCCCACGAGCAGTACTTC
TRBJ1-5 | few | NA | TRBV12-3/TRBV12-4 | CASSLRLDQPQHF | TGTGCCAGCAGTTTGAGGTTGGATCAGCCCCAGCATTTT
TRBJ1-2 | NA | NA | TRBV3-1 | CASSHGTNPLYGYTF | TGTGCCAGCAGCCACGGGACGAACCCCTTATATGGCTACACCTTC
TRBJ1-2 | NA | NA | TRBV6-5 | CASSYSRTGGGYGCTF | TGTGCCAGCAGTTACTCAAGAACGGGTGGAGGCTATGGCTGCACCTTC
TRBJ1-1 | NA | NA | TRBV11-1 | CASSFDYPESEAFF | TGTGCCAGCAGCTTTGACTACCCGGAGTCTGAAGCTTTCTTT
TRBJ2-3 | few | TRBD2 | TRBV27 | CASTWVVGTSAADTQYF | TGTGCCAGCACCTGGGTTGTGGGGACTAGCGCTGCAGATACGCAGTATTTT
TRBJ2-5 | NA | TRBD1 | TRBV11-3 | CTSSLGGTGQETQYF | TGTACCAGCAGCTTAGGAGGGACAGGCCAAGAGACCCAGTACTTC
TRBJ1-2 | NA | TRBD1 | TRBV5-4 | CASSLPRTGDGYTF | TGTGCCAGCAGCTTGCCGAGGACAGGAGATGGCTACACCTTC
TRBJ2-2 | NA | NA | TRBV12-3/TRBV12-4 | CASTLWAQRSTGELFF | TGTGCCAGCACTCTATGGGCCCAGAGGAGCACCGGGGAGCTGTTTTTT
TRBJ2-3 | few | NA | TRBV20-1 | CSAGESPWEPKARGTDTQYF | TGCAGTGCTGGCGAGAGCCCCTGGGAGCCAAAGGCCCGCGGCACAGATACGCAGTATTTT
TRBJ1-1 | NA | NA | TRBV7-8 | CASSLVGGAGTEAFF | TGTGCCAGCAGCTTAGTCGGCGGAGCGGGCACTGAAGCTTTCTTT
TRBJ1-2 | few | NA | TRBV6-5 | CASLGSVNGYTF | TGTGCCAGCTTGGGGTCAGTAAATGGCTACACCTTC
TRBJ2-7 | NA | TRBD1 | TRBV20-1 | CSAYGQENFYEQYF | TGCAGTGCTTATGGACAGGAGAACTTCTACGAGCAGTACTTC
TRBJ1-4 | NA | NA | TRBV5-1 | CASSFTGQQGEKLFF | TGCGCCAGCAGCTTCACCGGACAACAAGGGGAAAAACTGTTTTTT
TRBJ2-1 | NA | NA | TRBV5-1 | CASSLFGGHEQFF | TGCGCCAGCAGCTTGTTCGGGGGGCATGAGCAGTTCTTC
TRBJ2-5 | many | TRBD2 | TRBV12-3/TRBV12-4 | CASSLGLNQETQYF | TGTGCCAGCAGCCTGGGACTAAACCAAGAGACCCAGTACTTC
TRBJ2-1 | NA | NA | TRBV7-3 | CASGLDDNEQFF | TGTGCCAGCGGCCTAGATGACAATGAGCAGTTCTTC
TRBJ2-7 | NA | NA | TRBV27 | CASSPITGRLSYEQYF | TGTGCCAGCAGTCCGATAACGGGCCGACTCTCCTACGAGCAGTACTTC
TRBJ1-5 | many | NA | TRBV7-2 | CASSAQGNQPQHF | TGCGCCAGCAGTGCACAGGGAAATCAGCCCCAGCATTTT
TRBJ1-3 | NA | NA | TRBV7-9 | CASAYETGRSGNTIYF | TGTGCCAGCGCTTATGAAACGGGGCGCTCTGGAAACACCATATATTTT
TRBJ2-7 | few | NA | TRBV20-1 | CSARIRDYYEQYF | TGCAGTGCTAGAATCAGGGATTACTACGAGCAGTACTTC
TRBJ1-4 | few | NA | TRBV3-1 | CASSQGVEKLFF | TGTGCCAGCAGCCAAGGGGTTGAAAAACTGTTTTTT
TRBJ2-4 | NA | NA | TRBV7-2 | CASSLGGVGNIQYF | TGTGCCAGCAGCCTGGGGGGCGTGGGAAACATTCAGTACTTC
TRBJ1-2 | NA | NA | TRBV5-1 | CASSLGRDIPLDYGYTF | TGCGCTAGCAGCTTGGGTCGGGACATACCCCTGGACTATGGCTACACCTTC
TRBJ2-7 | NA | NA | TRBV6-2/TRBV6-3 | CASSFAGRDEQYF | TGTGCCAGCAGTTTCGCGGGTCGCGACGAGCAGTACTTC
TRBJ1-2 | NA | TRBD1 | TRBV2 | CASSPTRGPNYGHTF | TGTGCCAGCAGCCCCACGAGGGGGCCAAACTATGGCCACACCTTC
TRBJ1-1 | few | NA | TRBV12-5 | CASGQDSNTEAFF | TGTGCTAGTGGTCAGGATTCGAACACTGAAGCTTTCTTT
TRBJ2-3 | NA | TRBD2 | TRBV15 | CATSTQLANTDTQYF | TGTGCCACCAGCACCCAACTAGCGAACACAGATACGCAGTATTTT
TRBJ2-7 | NA | NA | TRBV6-2/TRBV6-3 | CASSYSCYEQYF | TGTGCCAGCAGTTACTCGTGCTACGAGCAGTACTTC